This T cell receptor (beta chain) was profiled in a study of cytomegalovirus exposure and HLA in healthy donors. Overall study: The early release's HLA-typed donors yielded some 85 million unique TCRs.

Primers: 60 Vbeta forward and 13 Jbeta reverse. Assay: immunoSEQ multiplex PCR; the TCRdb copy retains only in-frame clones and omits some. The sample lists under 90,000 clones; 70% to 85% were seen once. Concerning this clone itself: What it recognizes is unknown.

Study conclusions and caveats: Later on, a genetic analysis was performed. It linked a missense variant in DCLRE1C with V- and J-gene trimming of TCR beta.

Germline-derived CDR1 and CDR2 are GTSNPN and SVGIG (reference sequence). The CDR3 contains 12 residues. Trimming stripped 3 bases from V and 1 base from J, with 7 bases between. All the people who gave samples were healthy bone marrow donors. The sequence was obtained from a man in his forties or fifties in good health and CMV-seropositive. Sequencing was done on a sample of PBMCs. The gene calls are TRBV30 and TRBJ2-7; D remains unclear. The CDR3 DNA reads TGTGCCTGGAGACAGTCTTCCTACGAGCAGTACTTC. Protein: CAWRQSSYEQYF.